Listed below are T cell receptor beta chains from one sample, sequenced in a study of blood T cell repertoires in COVID-19. Measured with immunoSEQ multiplex PCR; TCRdb has only the in-frame clones, and not every one. The sample consists of 250,000 to 350,000 clones, 88% of them appearing once. The sequencing input was PBMCs or T cells enriched from blood (not recorded which). The receptors were sampled from a woman aged 55-70 years in a cohort exposed to, infected with or recovered from COVID-19 (not recorded which). The CDR3 runs from the conserved cysteine through the conserved F or W. The order of the fields is CDR3 length, V gene, D gene, clone size, J gene, CDR3 DNA, CDR3 protein. The D gene is left open where the match is weak. Clone size appears in some rows only: once, few, many, or a class for an expanded clone.

len: 14; v_gene: TRBV5-1; d_gene: NA; abundance: NA; j_gene: TRBJ1-1; CDR3nt: TGCGCCAGCAGCTTGGGGCGGGGCGTGACTGAAGCTTTCTTT; CDR3aa: CASSLGRGVTEAFF
len: 16; v_gene: TRBV18; d_gene: TRBD2; abundance: NA; j_gene: TRBJ2-3; CDR3nt: TGTGCCAGCTCACCAGGACTAGCCCCTAGCACAGATACGCAGTATTTT; CDR3aa: CASSPGLAPSTDTQYF
len: 14; v_gene: TRBV6-5; d_gene: NA; abundance: NA; j_gene: TRBJ1-6; CDR3nt: TGTGCCAGCGGGACGGACAGCTATAATTCACCCCTCCACTTT; CDR3aa: CASGTDSYNSPLHF
len: 16; v_gene: TRBV11-2; d_gene: NA; abundance: NA; j_gene: TRBJ2-5; CDR3nt: TGTGCCAGCAGCTTAGCGCTTACAGGAGTCCAAGAGACCCAGTACTTC; CDR3aa: CASSLALTGVQETQYF
len: 14; v_gene: TRBV27; d_gene: NA; abundance: NA; j_gene: TRBJ2-7; CDR3nt: TGTGCCAGCAGTTTAAAGGGGGGGGCCTACGAGCAGTACTTC; CDR3aa: CASSLKGGAYEQYF
len: 16; v_gene: TRBV11-2; d_gene: TRBD1; abundance: NA; j_gene: TRBJ2-1; CDR3nt: TGTGCCAGCAGCTTCCTGGCAGGGGGCCAGTACAATGAGCAGTTCTTC; CDR3aa: CASSFLAGGQYNEQFF
len: 16; v_gene: TRBV6-5; d_gene: NA; abundance: NA; j_gene: TRBJ1-2; CDR3nt: TGTGCCAGCAGTTACGATCAAAACACAGGGATCAACGGCTACACCTTC; CDR3aa: CASSYDQNTGINGYTF
len: 13; v_gene: TRBV2; d_gene: NA; abundance: NA; j_gene: TRBJ1-2; CDR3nt: TGTGCCAGCAGTGAACAGGGGAACTATGGCTACACCTTC; CDR3aa: CASSEQGNYGYTF
len: 13; v_gene: TRBV6-5; d_gene: NA; abundance: NA; j_gene: TRBJ1-1; CDR3nt: TGTGCCAGCAGTTACGGCGGTTTGATTGAAGCTTTCTTT; CDR3aa: CASSYGGLIEAFF
len: 16; v_gene: TRBV19; d_gene: NA; abundance: NA; j_gene: TRBJ1-1; CDR3nt: TGTGCCAGTAGTATACCGAGGACAGCTCGGGACACTGAAGCTTTCTTT; CDR3aa: CASSIPRTARDTEAFF
len: 15; v_gene: TRBV18; d_gene: TRBD1; abundance: NA; j_gene: TRBJ2-7; CDR3nt: TGTGCCAGCTCACCACGAAGGACAGGGACCTACGAGCAGTACTTC; CDR3aa: CASSPRRTGTYEQYF
len: 18; v_gene: TRBV30; d_gene: TRBD1; abundance: NA; j_gene: TRBJ1-6; CDR3nt: TGTGCCTGGAGTGTATCGAGGGGGCCACTAATTTATAATTCACCCCTCCACTTT; CDR3aa: CAWSVSRGPLIYNSPLHF
len: 13; v_gene: TRBV19; d_gene: NA; abundance: NA; j_gene: TRBJ2-7; CDR3nt: TGTGCCAGTAGTATTGGAAGAGTAGCCGAGCAGTACTTC; CDR3aa: CASSIGRVAEQYF
len: 15; v_gene: TRBV3-1/TRBV3-2; d_gene: TRBD1; abundance: NA; j_gene: TRBJ2-4; CDR3nt: TGTGCCAGCAGCCAAGACGGGAACAGGGGTGACATTCAGTACTTC; CDR3aa: CASSQDGNRGDIQYF
len: 18; v_gene: TRBV30; d_gene: NA; abundance: once; j_gene: TRBJ2-1; CDR3nt: TGTGCCTGGAGTGTCGAGGGCTTGTGGCGGGTTTTTACTAATGAGCAGTTCTTC; CDR3aa: CAWSVEGLWRVFTNEQFF
len: 14; v_gene: TRBV29-1; d_gene: TRBD1; abundance: NA; j_gene: TRBJ1-1; CDR3nt: TGCAGCGTTGAAACCCAGGGGGTGAACACTGAAGCTTTCTTT; CDR3aa: CSVETQGVNTEAFF
len: 16; v_gene: TRBV24-1; d_gene: TRBD1; abundance: NA; j_gene: TRBJ2-1; CDR3nt: TGTGCCACCAGTGATTTCGCCAGGGGGCCCGACAATGAGCAGTTCTTC; CDR3aa: CATSDFARGPDNEQFF